This T cell receptor beta chain was found in a study of early T cells in non-severe SARS-CoV-2 infection (dated by TCRdb to 2020 to 2023). As for the study more broadly: Because TCR sequencing was done on bulk RNA from unsorted whole blood, the alpha and beta chains could not be paired.

The full study reports these points: Matching against VDJdb was skewed toward anti-spike CD8 responses, likely underestimated virus-specific expansions, and missed private and CD4 specificities.

Set within a cohort of healthcare workers in London, UK, this nested case-control study involved weekly PCR testing of nasopharyngeal swabs along with blood sampling. Healthcare workers were recruited between 23 and 31 March 2020, during the week of the UK lockdown, and were followed weekly for up to about 15 weeks. The CDR3, from cysteine to phenylalanine, totals 14 residues. Just the 42-base CDR3 DNA is kept, in frame starting at base 1. The germline V gene sets CDR1 to WSHSY and CDR2 to SAAADI. V and J are truncated by 8 bases and 1 base respectively, leaving an intervening sequence of 13 bases. Receptors were amplified or captured by 5' RACE. Sequencing used a NextSeq 500. Unique molecular identifiers were attached to individual cDNA molecules in the TCR library protocol so that sequencing error and PCR bias could be corrected. TCR alpha and beta chains were both sequenced, and the abundances of alpha and beta sequences in each sample were closely correlated with each other. Concerning the study's data processing: Decombinator V4 was used to perform V gene, J gene and CDR3 annotation of TCR sequences. TCRs were defined as expanded if a significant change between any two time points was detected under a Poisson model with p below 0.0001. TCR abundances were normalised to the total number of TCRs sequenced per sample and were expressed as counts per million. TRAV1-2 paired with TRAJ12, TRAJ20 or TRAJ33 defined MAIT TCRs, while TRAV10 paired with TRAJ18 defined iNKT TCRs. VDJdb, accessed 1 November 2021, was searched for CMV, EBV and SARS-CoV-2 annotated TCRs, with TCRs annotated for multiple antigens excluded. The public reads were reprocessed in TCRdb via fastp at Q25 and MiXCR, keeping in-frame beta chains. One record per CDR3 amino acid sequence lists the most common genes and DNA. These V and J calls derive from TCRdb rather than the authors' analysis. Here the sample has 55,000 to 75,000 distinct CDR3 sequences; roughly 8.4% occur a single time. The ten largest clones take up approximately 3.6% of the sample.

Remarks on this clonotype: The target of this receptor is not known. Base quality data are lacking; no much larger clone is found one base away.

Sample: whole blood. The TCR sequence derives from an adult who was a healthcare worker with PCR-confirmed SARS-CoV-2 infection or an uninfected control (not recorded which). In this chain, TRBV10-2 is recombined with TRBJ2-3; possibly the D gene is TRBD2, per 6 matching bases. The nucleotide sequence is TGCGCCAGCGCCCCTACGGGAGGCACAGATACGCAGTATTTT. It encodes CASAPTGGTDTQYF.